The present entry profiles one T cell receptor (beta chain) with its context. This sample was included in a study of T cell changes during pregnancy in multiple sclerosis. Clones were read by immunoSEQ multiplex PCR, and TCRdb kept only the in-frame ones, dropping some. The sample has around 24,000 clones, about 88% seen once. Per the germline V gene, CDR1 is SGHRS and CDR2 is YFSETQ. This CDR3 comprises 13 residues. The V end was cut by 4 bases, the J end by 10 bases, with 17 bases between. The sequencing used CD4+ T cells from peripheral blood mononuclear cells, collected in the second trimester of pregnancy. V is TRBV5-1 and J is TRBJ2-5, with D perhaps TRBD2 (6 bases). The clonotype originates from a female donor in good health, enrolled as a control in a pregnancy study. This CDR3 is CASSLPLAGDQYF. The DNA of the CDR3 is TGCGCCAGCAGCCTCCCACTAGCCGGGGACCAGTACTTC.